These T cell receptor beta chains were read from a single sample in a study of CD8 T cells in ankylosing spondylitis. TCRdb passed the 5' RACE reads through MiXCR, listing each CDR3 protein once. Seen here are some 300,000 distinct CDR3 sequences, less than 25% observed once, and the top ten hold roughly 3.6%. The sample taken for sequencing was blood, either unsorted or a sorted T cell fraction (not recorded which). The receptors here all came from a female donor with ankylosing spondylitis or in good health (not recorded which). Both conserved end residues are part of each CDR3. Fields, in order: D gene, V gene, CDR3 length, clone size, J gene, CDR3 DNA, CDR3 protein. A D gene is named only where the DNA matches it firmly. Only some rows state a clone size, as once, few, many or a class for expanded clones.

-	TRBV29-1	11	few	TRBJ2-1	TGCAGCGTTGATAGCACCTTGGGGCAGTTCTTC	CSVDSTLGQFF
-	TRBV25-1	17	few	TRBJ2-1	TGTGCCAGCAGTGAATTCGGCGGGCGGCCGAGTAGTGGTGAGCAGTTCTTC	CASSEFGGRPSSGEQFF
-	TRBV12-3/TRBV12-4	11	many	TRBJ2-5	TGTGCCAGCAGCGACAGGGAGACCCAGTACTTC	CASSDRETQYF
TRBD1	TRBV29-1	14	many	TRBJ1-1	TGCAGCGTTGTCCGACAGGGAGGGCGGACTGAAGCTTTCTTT	CSVVRQGGRTEAFF
-	TRBV24-1	16	-	TRBJ2-1	TGTGCCACCAGTGACCCGTATTACCCCTCCTACAATGAGCAGTTCTTC	CATSDPYYPSYNEQFF
-	TRBV5-8	14	-	TRBJ2-3	TGTGCCAGCAGCTTGGCTCGTTCTGGGGATACGCAGTATTTT	CASSLARSGDTQYF
TRBD1	TRBV29-1	12	-	TRBJ2-7	TGCAGCGTGACCGGGACAGACTACGAGCAGTACTTC	CSVTGTDYEQYF
TRBD2	TRBV29-1	15	many	TRBJ2-7	TGCAGCGTCGCCGAAGGACTAGCGGGAGGGCAAGAGCAGTACTTC	CSVAEGLAGGQEQYF
TRBD1	TRBV10-3	15	-	TRBJ1-6	TGTGCCATCGGAGCGACGGACAGGGGGAATTCACCCCTCCACTTT	CAIGATDRGNSPLHF
TRBD1	TRBV6-5	17	-	TRBJ2-7	TGTGCCAGCAGTTACTCAAAGGGGACAGTAAAGATACACGAGCAGTACTTC	CASSYSKGTVKIHEQYF
-	TRBV7-8	15	-	TRBJ1-1	TGTGCCAGCAGGCTCCAACAGGGCTGGTTCACTGAAGCTTTCTTT	CASRLQQGWFTEAFF
-	TRBV12-3/TRBV12-4	12	-	TRBJ2-7	TGTGCCAGCACTCGGGGTTCCTACGAGCAGTACTTC	CASTRGSYEQYF
-	TRBV6-6	14	few	TRBJ2-5	TGTGCCAGCAGTTACCGGATCCTGGGGGAGACCCAGTACTTC	CASSYRILGETQYF
-	TRBV11-2	18	few	TRBJ2-2	TGTGCCAGCAGCTTAGACCCACCCTACTCCATTTCCACCGGGGAGCTGTTTTTT	CASSLDPPYSISTGELFF
-	TRBV6-1	14	few	TRBJ1-5	TGTGCCAGCTCAATGACCCATAGCAATCAGCCCCAGCATTTT	CASSMTHSNQPQHF
-	TRBV20-1	11	-	TRBJ2-7	TGCAGTGCTAGTCTGGACTACGAGCAGTACTTC	CSASLDYEQYF
-	TRBV20-1	11	-	TRBJ2-3	TGCAGTGCCAGGATCGGAGATACGCAGTATTTT	CSARIGDTQYF
TRBD1	TRBV18	16	-	TRBJ2-1	TGTGCCAGCTCACCGACCCGGACAGGCATCTACAATGAGCAGTTCTTC	CASSPTRTGIYNEQFF
-	TRBV10-2	14	few	TRBJ1-2	TGCGCCAGCAGCGAGTCCAATGGAGGCTATGGCTACACCTTC	CASSESNGGYGYTF
TRBD2	TRBV20-1	17	few	TRBJ2-3	TGCAGTGGCCGAAATTATATAGCGGGAGGGGCGGCAGATACGCAGTATTTT	CSGRNYIAGGAADTQYF
-	TRBV2	14	few	TRBJ2-1	TGTGCCAGCAGTGTTGTTAGCGCCGAAAATGAGCAGTTCTTC	CASSVVSAENEQFF
-	TRBV29-1	15	many	TRBJ1-1	TGCAGCGTTGCGACACTTGATTTCGCGAACACTGAAGCTTTCTTT	CSVATLDFANTEAFF
TRBD1	TRBV6-1	16	few	TRBJ2-7	TGTGCCAGCAGCGATACCACGGGACAGGGGACCTACGAGCAGTACTTC	CASSDTTGQGTYEQYF
-	TRBV20-1	13	few	TRBJ1-1	TGCAGTGCTAGCGAGGGGGTATTCACTGAAGCTTTCTTT	CSASEGVFTEAFF
-	TRBV2	13	-	TRBJ2-1	TGTGCCAGCAGTGAAGCGGGTGGCAATGAGCAGTTCTTC	CASSEAGGNEQFF
-	TRBV3-1	14	-	TRBJ2-7	TGTGCCAGCAGCCAGGCTGGATACGACTACGAGCAGTACTTC	CASSQAGYDYEQYF
TRBD1	TRBV20-1	16	-	TRBJ1-5	TGCAGTGCTGGGGAAACAGGGGGCTATCGCAATCAGCCCCAGCATTTT	CSAGETGGYRNQPQHF
-	TRBV29-1	14	many	TRBJ2-7	TGCAGCGTTGAACGGCGAGGGACCTCCTACGAGCAGTACTTC	CSVERRGTSYEQYF
TRBD2	TRBV24-1	15	-	TRBJ2-6	TGTGCCACCAGTGCGGGAGGGTCTGGGGCCAACGTCCTGACTTTC	CATSAGGSGANVLTF
TRBD2	TRBV27	16	few	TRBJ2-5	TGTGCCAGCAGTCCAAGACTAGCGGGGTACCAAGAGACCCAGTACTTC	CASSPRLAGYQETQYF
-	TRBV7-2	12	few	TRBJ2-2	TGTGCCAGCACTATTAACATCGGGGAGCTGTTTTTT	CASTINIGELFF
TRBD1	TRBV4-3	15	-	TRBJ2-7	TGCGCCAGCAGCCAAGCCGGGACAGGGGAAAACGAGCAGTACTTC	CASSQAGTGENEQYF